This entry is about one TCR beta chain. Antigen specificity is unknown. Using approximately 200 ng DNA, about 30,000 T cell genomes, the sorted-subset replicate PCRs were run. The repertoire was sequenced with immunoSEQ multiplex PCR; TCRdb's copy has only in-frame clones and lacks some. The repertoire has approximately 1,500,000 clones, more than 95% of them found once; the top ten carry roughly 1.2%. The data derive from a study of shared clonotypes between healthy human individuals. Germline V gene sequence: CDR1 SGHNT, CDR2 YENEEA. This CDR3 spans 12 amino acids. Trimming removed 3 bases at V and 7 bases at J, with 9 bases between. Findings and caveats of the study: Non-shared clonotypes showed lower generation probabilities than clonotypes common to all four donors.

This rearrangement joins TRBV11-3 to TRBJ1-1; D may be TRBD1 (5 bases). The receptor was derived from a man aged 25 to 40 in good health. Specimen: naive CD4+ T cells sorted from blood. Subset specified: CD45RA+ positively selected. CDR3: CASSFGAGEAFF. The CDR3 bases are TGTGCCAGCAGCTTTGGGGCCGGTGAAGCTTTCTTT.